These 26 T cell receptor beta chains were all obtained from the same sample, sequenced in a study of blood T cell repertoires in COVID-19. Using immunoSEQ multiplex PCR, the repertoire was profiled, and TCRdb retains in-frame clones only, with some absent. Of roughly 350,000 clones in the sample, roughly 85% were seen once. Specimen: peripheral blood. The receptors stem from a woman between 18 and 29 years old with acute or convalescent COVID-19.

This clone was observed once. This rearrangement joins TRBV15 to TRBJ2-2; D possibly corresponds to TRBD2 (7 bases). Trimming left V 3 bases short and J 10 bases short, with 18 bases between. The CDR3 extends over 15 amino acids. Germline V gives CDR1 LNHNV, CDR2 YYDKDF (reference sequence). DNA for the CDR3: TGTGCCACCAGCAGCCCCCTCGGGGGGCTGGCGGAGCTGTTTTTT. It encodes CATSSPLGGLAELFF.

CDR3 bases: TGTGCCAGTAGTAGGCTTGACAAAATTAACTATGGCTACACCTTC. Its protein is CASSRLDKINYGYTF. J is TRBJ1-2 and V is TRBV19; no definite D call. Germline CDR1 and CDR2: LNHDA and SQIVND (reference sequence). V gave up 4 bases and J gave up 1 base, with 13 bases separating them. The CDR3 contains 15 residues. The variable domain in full, with the rest retrieved from reference TRBV19 and TRBJ1-2, is DGGITQSPKYLFRKEGQNVTLSCEQNLNHDAMYWYRQDPGQGLRLIYYSQIVNDFQKGDIAEGYSVSREKKESFPLTVTSAQKNPTAFYLCASSRLDKINYGYTFGSGTRLTVV.

The V gene is TRBV2, the J gene TRBJ2-1; a weak D match, TRBD2 (6 bases). V lost 6 bases, J lost 4 bases, and 22 bases lay in between. The CDR3 is 17 amino acids. Per the germline V gene, CDR1 is SNHLY and CDR2 is FYNNEI. The DNA of the CDR3 is TGTGCCAGCAGGGAGGGTGGCACACTGTTTTATTACAATGAGCAGTTCTTC. This translates into CASREGGTLFYYNEQFF.

The genes are TRBV9 and TRBJ2-2; 8 nucleotides line up with TRBD1. The CDR3 is made up of 16 amino acids. V shed 0 bases, J shed 3 bases, and the junction held 4 bases outside the gene matches. Germline loops: CDR1 SGDLS, CDR2 YYNGEE. CDR3 in amino acids: CASSVGQGAYTGELFF. The CDR3 DNA reads TGTGCCAGCAGCGTAGGTCAGGGGGCATACACCGGGGAGCTGTTTTTT.

The J gene is TRBJ2-7, the V gene TRBV28; D uncertain. Trimming took 4 bases from V and 3 from J, leaving 10 bases between them. The CDR3 extends over 13 amino acids. In germline, CDR1 is MDHEN, CDR2 SYDVKM. The CDR3 loop reads CASSSLSFYEQYF. In DNA form, the CDR3 reads TGTGCCAGCAGTTCCCTGTCCTTCTACGAGCAGTACTTC.

The chain combines TRBV28 with TRBJ2-4; 7 bases map to TRBD1. From germline, CDR1 is MDHEN and CDR2 SYDVKM. The J segment lost 1 base and the V segment lost 6 bases, leaving 9 bases of the junction unmatched. The CDR3 consists of 16 residues. The CDR3 loop is CASRTTGVGAKNIQYF. The CDR3, as DNA: TGTGCCAGCAGGACCACAGGGGTTGGGGCCAAAAACATTCAGTACTTC.

The CDR3 spells CASSQGTVNQPQHF. CDR3 sequence (DNA): TGCGCCAGCAGCCAGGGGACAGTCAATCAGCCCCAGCATTTT. The J gene is TRBJ1-5, the V gene TRBV4-1; 7 bases match TRBD1. CDR1 and CDR2 from the germline V gene are MGHRA and YSYEKL. This CDR3 comprises 14 residues. The junction had 2 bases not matched to a gene; V was cut back by 3 bases and J by 3 bases.

CDR3 sequence reads: CASSPPLGSRYEQFF. The DNA of the CDR3 is TGTGCCAGCAGCCCACCCCTCGGGAGTCGGTATGAGCAGTTCTTC. The chain couples TRBV28 to TRBJ2-1; weak D call: TRBD2 (6 bases). CDR3 length: 15 amino acids. V was shortened by 6 bases and J by 8 bases, with 20 bases between the two germline ends. The germline gives CDR1 MDHEN, CDR2 SYDVKM.

The CDR3 DNA reads TGTGCCAGCAGCGTCGACAGCGCCAACTACGAGCAGTACTTC. Amino acid sequence: CASSVDSANYEQYF. V usage is TRBV9 and J usage is TRBJ2-7; D is possibly TRBD1 (5 bases). Germline-derived CDR1 and CDR2 are SGDLS and YYNGEE. CDR3 size: 14 residues. V lost 2 bases, J lost 3 bases, and 12 bases lay in between.

The rearrangement joins TRBV9 to TRBJ2-5; the match to TRBD1 covers 7 bases. Germline V CDR1 and CDR2: SGDLS, YYNGEE. The V gene end was trimmed by 7 bases and the J gene end by 4 bases; junction bases not matched to a gene: 4. The CDR3 is 12 amino acids. DNA of the CDR3: TGTGCCAGCGGGGACAGTCGAGAGACCCAGTACTTC. This encodes CASGDSRETQYF.

To note about this clone: The sample carries other DNA sequences with the same CDR3. The CDR3 region has the DNA TGTGCCATCAGTGAGTCCAGCGGGAGTACAGATACGCAGTATTTT. This sequence encodes CAISESSGSTDTQYF. The chain uses TRBV10-3 and TRBJ2-3; 8 positions agree with TRBD2. Per the germline V gene, CDR1 is ENHRY and CDR2 is SYGVKD. With V trimmed by 0 bases and J by 3 bases, 2 bases remained unmatched. The CDR3 runs 15 residues.

The gene calls are TRBV27 and TRBJ2-3, with a weak D call TRBD2 (5 bases). Deletions cut 6 bases from V and 3 bases from J, with 13 bases between. Germline V CDR1 and CDR2: MNHEY, SMNVEV (reference sequence). The CDR3 runs to 14 residues. The CDR3: CASSLLRETDTQYF. The CDR3 nucleotides read TGTGCCAGCAGCTTACTACGGGAAACAGATACGCAGTATTTT.

The rearrangement joins TRBV5-5 to TRBJ1-1, with no clear D. Per the germline V gene, CDR1 is SGHKS and CDR2 is YYEKEE (reference sequence). The germline V and J ends were trimmed by 2 bases and 2 bases, with 7 bases remaining between them. The CDR3 has 13 residues. In DNA, the CDR3 is TGTGCCAGCAGCTTCGACATAAACACTGAAGCTTTCTTT. Translating gives CASSFDINTEAFF.

As for this clone: The sample contains more than one DNA sequence encoding this CDR3. The V and J genes are TRBV12-3 or TRBV12-4 and TRBJ1-1; D is uncertain. The CDR3 has 13 amino acids. Between the trimmed V and J ends, which lost 5 bases and 1 base, there was a span of 8 bases. The CDR3: CASSPRQNTEAFF. CDR3 DNA: TGTGCCAGCAGTCCTCGACAGAACACTGAAGCTTTCTTT.

The rearrangement uses TRBV6-2 or TRBV6-3 and TRBJ2-7; tentative D call: TRBD2 (5 bases). Between the trimmed V and J ends, which lost 4 bases and 3 bases, there was a span of 13 bases. CDR3 size: 14 residues. Germline V CDR1 and CDR2: MNHEY, SVGEGT. CDR3 sequence (DNA): TGTGCCAGCAGTTGGGGAGACCTCGACTACGAGCAGTACTTC. It encodes CASSWGDLDYEQYF.

The V gene is TRBV7-7, the J gene TRBJ2-2; D might be TRBD2 (5 bases). The ends were cut back, 1 base at V and 1 base at J, with 7 bases in the middle. Per the germline V gene, CDR1 is SSHAT and CDR2 is FNYEAQ (reference sequence). The CDR3 consists of 15 residues. The CDR3 sequence: CASSLEGGNTGELFF. The CDR3 DNA is TGTGCCAGCAGCTTAGAAGGAGGGAACACCGGGGAGCTGTTTTTT. Filled out from reference TRBV7-7 and TRBJ2-2, the complete variable domain reads GAGVSQSPRYKVTKRGQDVTLRCDPISSHATLYWYQQALGQGPEFLTYFNYEAQPDKSGLPSDRFSAERPEGSISTLTIQRTEQRDSAMYRCASSLEGGNTGELFFGEGSRLTVL.

CDR3 coding DNA: TGTGCCAGCCTGAGGGGGCTGAGCACTGAAGCTTTCTTT. The encoded protein is CASLRGLSTEAFF. This chain connects TRBV2 to TRBJ1-1; TRBD1 aligns across 7 bases. Germline CDR1 is SNHLY and CDR2 is FYNNEI. J gave up 4 bases and V 8 bases, and 7 bases lay outside the gene matches. The CDR3 is 13 amino acids.

Comment on this clone: This sample includes further DNA sequences coding for the same CDR3. This chain connects TRBV28 to TRBJ1-4; TRBD1 agrees at 9 bases. From germline, CDR1 is MDHEN and CDR2 SYDVKM. The CDR3 length is 13 residues. Trimming at V came to 4 bases and at J to 7 bases, leaving 1 base not matched to a gene. The CDR3 DNA follows: TGTGCCAGCAGTTCGGGACAGGGTGAAAAACTGTTTTTT. Its protein product is CASSSGQGEKLFF.

The V call is TRBV6-2 or TRBV6-3, the J call TRBJ2-1, with TRBD1 identical over 12 bases. The CDR3 is 18 residues long. Germline CDR1 and CDR2: MNHEY and SVGEGT. V gave up 5 bases and J gave up 0 bases; unmatched junction bases: 8. The CDR3 DNA reads TGTGCCAGCAGTCCCGGGACAGGGGGCGCCGGCTCCTACAATGAGCAGTTCTTC. Encoded protein: CASSPGTGGAGSYNEQFF.

This clone was observed a single time. V and J are TRBV28 and TRBJ1-2; D not resolved. Germline CDR1 is MDHEN and CDR2 is SYDVKM. V dropped 5 bases and J dropped 4 bases, with 14 bases sitting between them. This CDR3 spans 14 amino acids. Here the CDR3 reads CASSLRWRIYGYTF. CDR3 sequence (DNA): TGTGCCAGCAGTCTTCGATGGAGGATCTATGGCTACACCTTC.

This clone was counted once. This sequence joins TRBV12-3 or TRBV12-4 and TRBJ1-4; TRBD1 aligns across 9 bases. CDR3 length equals 13 residues. Trimming took 6 bases from V and 7 from J; bases not matched to a gene: 3. Here the CDR3 reads CASRGQGTEKLFF. The CDR3 DNA reads TGTGCCAGCAGGGGACAGGGCACTGAAAAACTGTTTTTT.

The V call is TRBV4-1, the J call TRBJ1-5; a possible D gene is TRBD1 (5 bases). V lost 6 bases to trimming and J lost 7 bases, with 16 bases between them. The CDR3 runs to 14 residues. In germline, CDR1 is MGHRA, CDR2 YSYEKL. CDR3 coding DNA: TGCGCCAGCAGTAGGGGAGGCGGACTGCAGCCCCAGCATTTT. Amino acid sequence: CASSRGGGLQPQHF.

This clone was recorded at least ten times. The sample contains more than one DNA sequence encoding this CDR3. V is TRBV6-5 and J is TRBJ2-7; D is possibly TRBD2 (6 bases). The CDR3 has 13 amino acids. CDR1 is MNHEY and CDR2 is SVGAGI in the germline V gene. V was trimmed by 8 bases and J by 1 base, leaving 12 bases between them. CDR3 DNA sequence: TGTGCCAGCTTAAGACTAGGATCCTACGAGCAGTACTTC. Protein product: CASLRLGSYEQYF.

V is TRBV6-5 and J is TRBJ2-6; D gene unclear. Trimming stripped 0 bases from V and 2 bases from J, with 5 bases between. Germline V lookup: CDR1 MNHEY, CDR2 SVGAGI. CDR3 length: 15 amino acids. CDR3 in DNA: TGTGCCAGCAGTTACTCGACTGCTGGGGCCAACGTCCTGACTTTC. This translates into CASSYSTAGANVLTF.

The CDR3 DNA reads TGCGCCAGCAGCTTCGTGGACAGGTTTAAACTGAACACCGGGGAGCTGTTTTTT. It codes for CASSFVDRFKLNTGELFF. The chain couples TRBV5-1 to TRBJ2-2, with 7 bases matching TRBD1. Per germline, CDR1 SGHRS and CDR2 YFSETQ. The CDR3 consists of 18 residues. J was trimmed by 1 base and V by 2 bases; bases with no gene match: 11.

The J gene is TRBJ1-1, the V gene TRBV12-3 or TRBV12-4; D might be TRBD1 (5 bases). Trimming took off 4 bases at V and 6 bases at J, with 12 bases between the two ends. This CDR3 region has 13 residues. The DNA for the CDR3 is TGTGCCAGCAGTTCGGACGGGGGGGCTGAAGCTTTCTTT. The encoded protein is CASSSDGGAEAFF.